These 13 T cell receptor beta chains were all obtained from the same sample, sequenced in a study of T-cell memory formation after mild COVID-19. TCRdb re-derived calls from the 5' RACE reads in MiXCR, one entry per CDR3 protein. The sample contains about 430,000 distinct CDR3 sequences, 20% to 25% of which appear only once. Sequenced sample: PBMCs or a T cell subset sorted from them (not recorded which). Receptor source: an adult woman who had mild COVID-19 (a few samples of this study predate the infection). Cell type and time point are not known.

This chain uses TRBV7-9 with TRBJ2-1, with D perhaps being TRBD1 or TRBD2 (6 bases each). CDR3 length equals 16 residues. CDR1 and CDR2 (germline): SEHNR, FQNEAQ (reference sequence). Trimming pared 0 bases from V and 9 bases from J, leaving 18 bases between. The CDR3, as DNA: TGTGCCAGCAGCTTAGCCGTGAACACAGGGAGGAGTGAGCAGTTCTTC. Its protein product is CASSLAVNTGRSEQFF.

This chain links TRBV24-1 with TRBJ2-4; D gene uncertain. The V and J ends lost 4 bases and 1 base respectively, with 4 bases between them. The CDR3 spans 13 residues. Germline V gene data show CDR1 as KGHDR and CDR2 as SFDVKD. The CDR3 loop is CATSEGAKNIQYF. CDR3 sequence (DNA): TGTGCCACCAGTGAAGGGGCCAAAAACATTCAGTACTTC.

V and J are TRBV11-2 and TRBJ1-2; a possible D gene is TRBD1 (6 bases). Germline loops: CDR1 SGHAT, CDR2 FQNNGV. V was clipped by 4 bases and J by 8 bases, with 14 bases between them. The CDR3 totals 13 residues. In nucleotides, the CDR3 is TGTGCCAGCAGCTCCGTCGACAGGAGCGGCTACACCTTC. It encodes CASSSVDRSGYTF.

This clonotype was found a few times. V gene TRBV2 combines with J gene TRBJ2-4; D possibly corresponds to TRBD1 (6 bases). This CDR3 contains 13 residues. The V gene lost 0 bases and the J gene lost 13 bases, with 13 bases spanning the gap. Germline-derived CDR1 and CDR2 are SNHLY and FYNNEI. The CDR3 loop is CASSEAFQGLQYF. CDR3 DNA sequence: TGTGCCAGCAGTGAAGCTTTCCAGGGGTTACAGTACTTC.

CDR3 coding DNA: TGTGCCACCAGTGATTGGAAACAGGGCCACGAGCAGTACTTC. Its translation: CATSDWKQGHEQYF. J is TRBJ2-7 and V is TRBV24-1, with TRBD1 as a possible D gene (6 bases). Per germline, CDR1 KGHDR and CDR2 SFDVKD. With 2 bases removed from V and 5 bases from J, the gap between germline ends came to 12 bases. The CDR3 is 14 residues long.

This clonotype has only a few counts. J is TRBJ2-3 and V is TRBV4-2; a possible D gene is TRBD1 (5 bases). CDR1 is LGHNA and CDR2 is YNFKEQ in the germline V gene. The CDR3 is 14 residues long. Trimming stripped 4 bases from V and 3 bases from J, with 11 bases between. For the CDR3, the DNA is TGTGCCAGCAGCCCATCGACAGCGACAGATACGCAGTATTTT. Translating it yields CASSPSTATDTQYF.

DNA for the CDR3: TGTGCCAGCAGTAGTGATGGGACAGGGAATCAGCCCCAGCATTTT. Residues: CASSSDGTGNQPQHF. This rearrangement joins TRBV12-3 or TRBV12-4 to TRBJ1-5, with 9 bases identical to TRBD1. The CDR3 spans 15 residues. The junction had 6 bases not matched to a gene; V was cut back by 5 bases and J by 4 bases.

This clonotype was detected only a few times. The chain carries TRBV28 and TRBJ2-7, with TRBD1 matching over 7 bases. V was clipped by 7 bases and J by 2 bases; unmatched bases: 14. The V gene's germline CDR1 is MDHEN and CDR2 SYDVKM. The CDR3 spans 16 residues. CDR3 protein: CASTQTGQNFPYEQYF. The CDR3 DNA sequence: TGTGCCAGCACCCAGACGGGACAGAACTTTCCCTACGAGCAGTACTTC.

The chain combines TRBV9 with TRBJ2-2; D unresolved. The CDR3 contains 14 residues. Per the germline V gene, CDR1 is SGDLS and CDR2 is YYNGEE. Trimming took 5 bases from V and 0 from J, leaving 8 bases between them. The CDR3 loop reads CASRAEANTGELFF. The CDR3 DNA sequence: TGTGCCAGCAGGGCAGAGGCGAACACCGGGGAGCTGTTTTTT.

This clonotype has just a few counts. This chain joins TRBV9 and TRBJ2-2; the D is unclear. Between the trimmed V and J ends, which lost 0 bases and 7 bases, there was a span of 10 bases. CDR1 and CDR2 (germline): SGDLS, YYNGEE. The CDR3 totals 14 residues. Written as DNA, the CDR3 is TGTGCCAGCAGCGTAGGGACGAGTGGCGGGGAGCTGTTTTTT. Translated, it gives CASSVGTSGGELFF.

This clonotype was found a few times. The V call is TRBV6-5, the J call TRBJ2-5; D ambiguous. Germline-derived CDR1 and CDR2 are MNHEY and SVGAGI. The CDR3 totals 15 residues. Trimming pared 6 bases from V and 6 bases from J, leaving 20 bases between. CDR3 sequence (DNA): TGTGCCAGCAGCCCTGAAGGTGGGATTGAAAAGACCCAGTACTTC. Its translation is CASSPEGGIEKTQYF.

This clonotype has more than one count but fewer than ten. The chain carries TRBV9 and TRBJ2-1, with unresolved D. Germline CDR1 SGDLS, CDR2 YYNGEE. The CDR3 contains 13 residues. The V and J ends lost 2 bases and 5 bases respectively, with 8 bases between them. The CDR3 DNA reads as TGTGCCAGCAGCGTGAGTAGTAACAATGAGCAGTTCTTC. The encoded protein is CASSVSSNNEQFF.

The chain links TRBV7-9 to TRBJ1-1; 7 positions agree with TRBD1. This CDR3 comprises 16 residues. V trimming: 3 bases; J trimming: 1 base; junction bases outside the gene matches: 8. CDR1 and CDR2 (germline): SEHNR, FQNEAQ (reference sequence). The CDR3 coding sequence is TGTGCCAGCAGCTTGATTGAGAGGACAGGGAACACTGAAGCTTTCTTT. Amino acids: CASSLIERTGNTEAFF. The variable domain in full, completed from reference TRBV7-9 and TRBJ1-1, reads DTGVSQNPRHKITKRGQNVTFRCDPISEHNRLYWYRQTLGQGPEFLTYFQNEAQLEKSRLLSDRFSAERPKGSFSTLEIQRTEQGDSAMYLCASSLIERTGNTEAFFGQGTRLTVV.